These 5 T cell receptor beta chains originate from one sample sequenced in a study of blood T cells in healthy people across ages. A second PCR, run for roughly 7 to 11 cycles, used a sample-barcoded 5' primer plus a J-beta primer mix. MiXCR, applied by TCRdb to the 5' RACE reads, yields one record per CDR3 protein. The repertoire has around 800,000 distinct CDR3 sequences, around a quarter of them found once; the top ten carry over 2.5%. This sample was shared with a second study, whose subject was T cells of mothers and their children.

Sequencing input: blood. Receptors were obtained from a boy younger than 18 in good health.

This clonotype has ten or more counts. The rearrangement uses TRBV6-2 or TRBV6-3 and TRBJ2-1; D remains ambiguous. Trimming took 4 bases from V and 10 from J, leaving 5 bases between them. Germline CDR1 MNHEY, CDR2 SVGEGT. The length of the CDR3 is 10 residues. CDR3 coding DNA: TGTGCCAGCAGTTGGCCGGAGCAGTTCTTC. Its protein product is CASSWPEQFF.

The chain has TRBV6-4 and TRBJ2-7; D possibly corresponds to TRBD1 (6 bases). The ends were cut back, 8 bases at V and 4 bases at J, with 18 bases in the middle. Germline V gene data show CDR1 as MRHNA and CDR2 as SNTAGT. The CDR3 spans 14 residues. CDR3 protein: CASVQGTRFYEQYF. Written as DNA, the CDR3 is TGTGCCAGCGTACAAGGGACAAGGTTTTACGAGCAGTACTTC.

Only a few counts were recorded for this clonotype. The chain recombines TRBV2 with TRBJ2-3; 8 bases are a match to TRBD1. After removal of 11 bases from V and 6 bases from J, the junction contained 10 bases not matched to a gene. The CDR3 is 13 residues long. Germline lookup yields CDR1 SNHLY and CDR2 FYNNEI. The DNA for the CDR3 is TGTGCCGGAGACAGGGGTAGCGGTGATACGCAGTATTTT. It yields the protein CAGDRGSGDTQYF.

The sample holds a few counts of this clonotype. The chain recombines TRBV2 with TRBJ1-6; TRBD1 is a possible D gene (6 bases). V gave up 4 bases and J gave up 5 bases, with 15 bases separating them. The CDR3 loop spans 16 amino acids. In germline, CDR1 is SNHLY, CDR2 FYNNEI. This CDR3 reads CASSAQGLRNNSPLHF. The CDR3 nucleotides are TGTGCCAGCAGTGCACAGGGCTTGAGAAATAATTCACCCCTCCACTTT.

This sequence joins TRBV2 and TRBJ2-5; D assignment may be TRBD1 or TRBD2 (5 bases each). The CDR3 runs to 18 residues. Trimming stripped 11 bases from V and 5 bases from J, with 33 bases between. Per the germline V gene, CDR1 is SNHLY and CDR2 is FYNNEI. As DNA, the CDR3 is TGTGCCTGTTACACCCCGGGGAAAGGGGCCCCGACTCGGGAGACCCAGTACTTC. It encodes CACYTPGKGAPTRETQYF.